The entry below gives a single T cell receptor beta chain sequence along with its context. The source of the sample is a study of shared clonotypes between healthy human individuals. The table came from immunoSEQ multiplex PCR; TCRdb's copy has only in-frame clones and leaves some out. This sample has fewer than 700,000 clones; 85% to 95% occur once, and the top ten carry about 0.11%. The CDR3 extends over 16 amino acids. Germline V CDR1 and CDR2: MNHEY, SMNVEV (reference sequence). Losses at the gene ends were 5 bases for V and 4 bases for J; bases not matched to a gene: 7. Terminally differentiated effector memory CD45RA+ cells were excluded from the naive CD8 cells, which were CD45RO-negative and positively selected for CCR7.

Material: naive CD8+ T cells sorted from blood. The V gene is TRBV27, the J gene TRBJ2-7; 14 bases match TRBD2. This clonotype was obtained from a woman aged 30 to 39 in good health. This chain's CDR3 is CASSTRLAGGVYEQYF. The CDR3 DNA reads as TGTGCCAGCAGTACCAGACTAGCGGGAGGGGTATACGAGCAGTACTTC.